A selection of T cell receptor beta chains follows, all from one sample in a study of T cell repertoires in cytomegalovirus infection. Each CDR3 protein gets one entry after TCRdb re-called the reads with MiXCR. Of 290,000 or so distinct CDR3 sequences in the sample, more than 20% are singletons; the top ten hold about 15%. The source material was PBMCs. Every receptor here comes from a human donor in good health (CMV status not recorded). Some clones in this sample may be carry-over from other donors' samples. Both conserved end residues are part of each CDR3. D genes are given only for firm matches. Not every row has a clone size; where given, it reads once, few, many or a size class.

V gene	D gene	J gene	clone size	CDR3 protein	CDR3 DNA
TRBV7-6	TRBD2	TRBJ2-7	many	CASSLTSGSEQYF	TGTGCCAGCAGCTTAACCAGCGGGAGTGAGCAGTACTTC
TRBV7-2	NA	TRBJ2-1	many	CASSLDGSRRFF	TGTGCCAGCAGCTTAGATGGTTCTCGGCGGTTCTTC
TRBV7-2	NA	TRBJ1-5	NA	CASSLDRISNQPQHF	TGTGCCAGCAGCCTCGACCGAATTAGCAATCAGCCCCAGCATTTT
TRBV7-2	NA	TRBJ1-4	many	CASSWVGGLGELFF	TGTGCCAGCAGCTGGGTGGGGGGGCTGGGGGAACTGTTTTTT
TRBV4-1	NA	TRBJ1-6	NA	CASSHRAFEGYSPLHF	TGCGCCAGCAGCCATAGGGCTTTCGAAGGATATTCACCCCTCCACTTT
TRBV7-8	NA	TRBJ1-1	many	CASSLSSTLTTEAFF	TGTGCCAGCAGCTTATCATCGACTCTCACCACTGAAGCTTTCTTT
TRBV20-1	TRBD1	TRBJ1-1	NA	CSARDRRRQGSGEAFF	TGCAGTGCTAGAGATCGTAGGAGACAGGGATCGGGTGAAGCTTTCTTT
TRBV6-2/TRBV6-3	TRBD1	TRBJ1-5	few	CASSSRDRGQGQPQHF	TGTGCCAGCAGTTCCCGGGACAGGGGACAGGGTCAGCCCCAGCATTTT
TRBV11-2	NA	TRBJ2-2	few	CASSLSARNTGELFF	TGTGCCAGCAGCTTATCTGCGCGGAACACCGGGGAGCTGTTTTTT
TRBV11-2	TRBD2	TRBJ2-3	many	CASSATTGLAGGIGTDTQYF	TGTGCCAGCAGCGCCACGACGGGACTAGCGGGGGGGATCGGCACAGATACGCAGTATTTT
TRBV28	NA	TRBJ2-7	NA	CASSLTAAAYEQYF	TGTGCCAGCAGTTTGACGGCAGCGGCCTACGAGCAGTACTTC